A selection of T cell receptor beta chains follows, all from one sample in a study of T cell responses to AZD1222 COVID-19 vaccine. Clones were sequenced by immunoSEQ multiplex PCR, and TCRdb holds only the in-frame ones, with some missing. The sample comprises 180,000 or so clones, 90% to 95% of which are singletons, and 0.95% to 1.3% rests with the top ten. Sequenced material: peripheral blood, taken 28 days after the second dose of the MenACWY control vaccine. The receptors come from an adult who received the MenACWY meningococcal vaccine as a control. Each CDR3 is given with its conserved first and last residue. Fields, in order: D gene, J gene, clone size, V gene, CDR3 DNA, CDR3 protein. D genes are given only for firm matches. Clone size is not always given. Where it is, it says once, few, many or a class for expanded clones.

- TRBJ2-1 - TRBV4-1 TGCGCCAGCAGAATTGGAATCGGCGACAATGAGCAGTTCTTC CASRIGIGDNEQFF
- TRBJ1-6 - TRBV28 TGTGCCAGCAGTTTATTAATGGGGGTGATAGGTTCACCCCTCCACTTT CASSLLMGVIGSPLHF
- TRBJ1-4 - TRBV12-3/TRBV12-4 TGTGCCAGCAGACCCGGGACGCCTGAAAAACTGTTTTTT CASRPGTPEKLFF
- TRBJ1-2 - TRBV30 TGTGCCTGGAGTCCTTCCGGGCTCTACTATGGCTACACCTTC CAWSPSGLYYGYTF
- TRBJ2-5 once TRBV2 TGTGCCAGCAGTGTTACGGGACTCTCGAAAGAGACCCAGTACTTC CASSVTGLSKETQYF
- TRBJ2-1 - TRBV5-1 TGCGCCAGCAGCTTCGAGATTAACAATGAGCAGTTCTTC CASSFEINNEQFF
TRBD1 TRBJ1-5 - TRBV6-2/TRBV6-3 TGTGCCAGCAGCGCCGGGACAGGGGGTTTCAATCAGCCCCAGCATTTT CASSAGTGGFNQPQHF
TRBD1 TRBJ2-7 once TRBV27 TGTGCCAGCAGCCGGACAGGGGCTCAAGACGAGCAGTACTTC CASSRTGAQDEQYF
TRBD1 TRBJ1-1 few TRBV6-5 TGTGCCAGCAGTTTTCTCCCCGGGACAGGGAAGGCTGAAGCTTTCTTT CASSFLPGTGKAEAFF
- TRBJ2-1 - TRBV28 TGTGCCAGCACAGGGGGGTGGGAGCAGTTCTTC CASTGGWEQFF
TRBD2 TRBJ2-5 - TRBV30 TGTGCCTCGGGACTAGCGGGGCAGGTGGTCCAGTACTTC CASGLAGQVVQYF
- TRBJ1-1 - TRBV18 TGTGCCAGCTCACCACCGGGCAATGAAGCTTTCTTT CASSPPGNEAFF
TRBD1 TRBJ1-2 - TRBV29-1 TGCAGCGCCGGACAGGGGGCTTCTAACTATGGCTACACCTTC CSAGQGASNYGYTF
- TRBJ2-7 - TRBV2 TGTGCCAGCATCATCAGGGGCGGGCCCTACGAGCAGTACTTC CASIIRGGPYEQYF
- TRBJ2-2 - TRBV28 TGTGCCAGCCGTCTAGGCACCGGGGAGCTGTTTTTT CASRLGTGELFF
- TRBJ1-1 - TRBV19 TGTGCCAGCGATGGCCCCCAGGGTCGGGCGAACACTGAAGCTTTCTTT CASDGPQGRANTEAFF
TRBD1 TRBJ2-1 - TRBV19 TGTGCCAGTAGTATAGACAGGGGGCAGGAGAATGAGCAGTTCTTC CASSIDRGQENEQFF
- TRBJ1-1 - TRBV3-1/TRBV3-2 TGTGCCAGCAGCCAAGTTTTGGGTACTGAAGCTTTCTTT CASSQVLGTEAFF
TRBD1 TRBJ1-6 - TRBV28 TGTGCCAGCAGCTCAACCGACAGGGTTGGCTCACCCCTCCACTTT CASSSTDRVGSPLHF
- TRBJ1-2 - TRBV7-9 TGTGCCAGCAGCTTAAAAGGGACCCCCTCCTATGGCTACACCTTC CASSLKGTPSYGYTF
TRBD1 TRBJ1-3 - TRBV2 TGTGCCAGCAGTACAGGGGCAGGAAACACCATATATTTT CASSTGAGNTIYF
- TRBJ2-4 - TRBV21-1 TGTGCCAGCATTCTCCGCTATCTCGGCGGGAACATTAGGGTTCAGTACTTC CASILRYLGGNIRVQYF
- TRBJ1-2 - TRBV7-9 TGTGCCAGCAGCTTAGATCTCTCACCGGTGGCAAACTATGGCTACACCTTC CASSLDLSPVANYGYTF
- TRBJ1-1 - TRBV5-1 TGCGCCAGCAGTGGGAGGCTGGGGAACACTGAAGCTTTCTTT CASSGRLGNTEAFF
- TRBJ1-2 - TRBV5-1 TGCGCCAGCAGCCCAAGCAGGGAGGGTCCCTATGGCTACACCTTC CASSPSREGPYGYTF
- TRBJ1-5 - TRBV6-1 TGTGCCAGCAGTGAACAGGGCAATCAGCCCCAGCATTTT CASSEQGNQPQHF
TRBD1 TRBJ1-4 - TRBV10-3 TGTGCCATCAGAAGACAGGGGACTAATGAAAAACTGTTTTTT CAIRRQGTNEKLFF
- TRBJ1-1 - TRBV18 TGTGCCACGTCCGCGGCGGAGAACACTGAAGCTTTCTTT CATSAAENTEAFF
- TRBJ2-7 - TRBV30 TGTGCCTGGAGTAGCCTAAACTACGAGCAGTACTTC CAWSSLNYEQYF
- TRBJ1-6 - TRBV10-3 TGTGCCATCAGTGAGGGGAATTCACCCCTCCACTTT CAISEGNSPLHF
- TRBJ2-7 - TRBV7-9 TGTGCCAGCGGAAGGATGTCTTACGAGCAGTACTTC CASGRMSYEQYF
- TRBJ2-2 - TRBV6-2/TRBV6-3 TGTGCCAGCAGTTCCCTGACAGGGAGGGACACCGGGGAGCTGTTTTTT CASSSLTGRDTGELFF
- TRBJ1-5 - TRBV19 TGTGCCAGTAGACTTGAGGAAGACAGCGATCAGCCCCAGCATTTT CASRLEEDSDQPQHF
- TRBJ1-4 - TRBV19 TGTGCCACCGGCGGGAGGGGGTCCGATGAAAAACTGTTTTTT CATGGRGSDEKLFF
TRBD1 TRBJ1-1 few TRBV12-3/TRBV12-4 TGTGCCAGCAAGGCCAGGGGGTACACTGAAGCTTTCTTT CASKARGYTEAFF
- TRBJ1-4 - TRBV7-2 TGTGCCAGCAGCTTAGTTGGGGGGCCTAATGAAAAACTGTTTTTT CASSLVGGPNEKLFF
- TRBJ2-2 once TRBV5-4 TGTGCCAGCAGCTTTCAGGGGCTCGACACCGGGGAGCTGTTTTTT CASSFQGLDTGELFF
- TRBJ1-1 - TRBV18 TGTGCCAGCTCCCCCGGGACTGGGAGTAACACTGAAGCTTTCTTT CASSPGTGSNTEAFF
- TRBJ1-4 - TRBV5-1 TGCGCCAGCAGCTTGGGAACCAAGGTTGAAAAACTGTTTTTT CASSLGTKVEKLFF
- TRBJ2-1 - TRBV18 TGTGCCAGCTCGCTCGGGGCAGATTACAATGAGCAGTTCTTC CASSLGADYNEQFF
- TRBJ2-1 - TRBV6-5 TGTGCCAGCAGTTACCTGTTGGGCAGGGGTCATGAGCAGTTCTTC CASSYLLGRGHEQFF
- TRBJ1-3 - TRBV6-5 TGTGCCAGCAGACGCCTTCCAGGGGTCGGAAACACCATATATTTT CASRRLPGVGNTIYF
TRBD2 TRBJ2-5 - TRBV4-2 TGTGCCAGCAGCCAAGAGAGGGGCCTAGCGGGGCCCTCAGGAGAGACCCAGTACTTC CASSQERGLAGPSGETQYF
- TRBJ2-2 - TRBV5-4 TGTGCCAGCAGCCCCGATTCCCATGGCAGCGCTACCGGGGAGCTGTTTTTT CASSPDSHGSATGELFF
- TRBJ1-2 - TRBV6-5 TGTGCCAGCAGTTACGGATGGGGGAATGGCTACACCTTC CASSYGWGNGYTF
- TRBJ2-7 - TRBV6-5 TGTGCCAGCAGAATCCGACCCGAACGCACCTACGAGCAGTACTTC CASRIRPERTYEQYF
TRBD2 TRBJ2-3 - TRBV2 TGTGCCAGCAGGCGGCCACTAGCGGGGGGACGGAGCACAGATACGCAGTATTTT CASRRPLAGGRSTDTQYF
- TRBJ1-3 - TRBV5-1 TGCGCCTCTGAGGCAGGCCTGGGCTCTGGAAACACCATATATTTT CASEAGLGSGNTIYF
- TRBJ1-1 - TRBV2 TGTGCCAGCAGCTTGGGACGGAGGAACACTGAAGCTTTCTTT CASSLGRRNTEAFF
- TRBJ2-2 - TRBV28 TGTGCCAGCAGTTCCCCGGCTCTCGGCACCGGGGAGCTGTTTTTT CASSSPALGTGELFF
TRBD2 TRBJ2-5 - TRBV5-1 TGCGCCAGCAGCCCCGAGACTAGCGGGGGGCCCTTCAGAGAGACCCAGTACTTC CASSPETSGGPFRETQYF
- TRBJ1-1 - TRBV6-5 TGTGCCAGCAGTCTCGGATACACTGAAGCTTTCTTT CASSLGYTEAFF
- TRBJ1-5 - TRBV3-1/TRBV3-2 TGTGCCAGCAGCCGGGGCAACAATCAGCCCCAGCATTTT CASSRGNNQPQHF